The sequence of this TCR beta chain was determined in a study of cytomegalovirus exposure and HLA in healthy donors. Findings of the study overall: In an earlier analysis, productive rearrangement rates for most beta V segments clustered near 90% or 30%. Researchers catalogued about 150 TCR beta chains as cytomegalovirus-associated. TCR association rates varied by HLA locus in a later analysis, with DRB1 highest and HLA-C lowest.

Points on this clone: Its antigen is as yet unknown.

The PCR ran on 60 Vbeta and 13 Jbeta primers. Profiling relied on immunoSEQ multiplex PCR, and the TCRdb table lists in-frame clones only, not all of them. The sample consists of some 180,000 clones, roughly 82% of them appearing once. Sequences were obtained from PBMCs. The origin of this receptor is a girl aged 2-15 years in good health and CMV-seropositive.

This CDR3 reads CASSPLSTSGVSYF. DNA for the CDR3: TGTGCCAGCAGTCCCCTATCGACTAGCGGAGTCTCGTACTTC. This chain joins TRBV27 and TRBJ2-5, with 9 bases matching TRBD2. This CDR3 is 14 amino acids long. Germline CDR1 MNHEY, CDR2 SMNVEV (reference sequence). With 5 bases clipped from V and 13 bases from J, the junction kept 14 bases outside the gene matches.